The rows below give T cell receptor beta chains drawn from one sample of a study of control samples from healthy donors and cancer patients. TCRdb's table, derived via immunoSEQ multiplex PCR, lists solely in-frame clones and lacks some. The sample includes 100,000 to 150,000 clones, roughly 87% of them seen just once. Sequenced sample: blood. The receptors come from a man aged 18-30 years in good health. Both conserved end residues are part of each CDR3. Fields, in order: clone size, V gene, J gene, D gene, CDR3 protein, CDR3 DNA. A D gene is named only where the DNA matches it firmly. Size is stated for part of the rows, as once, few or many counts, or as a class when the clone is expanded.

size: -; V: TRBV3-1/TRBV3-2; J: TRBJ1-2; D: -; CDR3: CASSQRTSYGYTF; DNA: TGTGCCAGCAGCCAACGGACCTCCTATGGCTACACCTTC
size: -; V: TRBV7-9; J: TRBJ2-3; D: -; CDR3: CALEFGDSASTDTQYF; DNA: TGTGCTCTGGAATTTGGGGACTCCGCTAGCACAGATACGCAGTATTTT
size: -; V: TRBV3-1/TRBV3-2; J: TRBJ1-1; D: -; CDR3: CASSHQQELRAFF; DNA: TGTGCCAGCAGCCATCAACAGGAGTTACGAGCTTTCTTT
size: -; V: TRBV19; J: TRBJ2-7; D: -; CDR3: CASSIQGNEQYF; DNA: TGTGCCAGTAGTATACAGGGAAATGAGCAGTACTTC
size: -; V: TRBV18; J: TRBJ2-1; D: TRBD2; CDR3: CASSPGLATHNEQFF; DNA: TGTGCCAGCTCACCGGGACTAGCGACCCACAATGAGCAGTTCTTC
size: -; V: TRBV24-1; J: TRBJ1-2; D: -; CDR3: CATSPDRSHGYTF; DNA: TGTGCCACCAGCCCGGACAGAAGCCATGGCTACACCTTC
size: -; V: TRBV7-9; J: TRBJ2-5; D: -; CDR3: CASSLDVVGLETQYF; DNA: TGTGCCAGCAGCTTAGATGTGGTGGGTCTGGAGACCCAGTACTTC
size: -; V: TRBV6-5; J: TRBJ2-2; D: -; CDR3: CASSWAGAGELFF; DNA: TGTGCCAGCAGTTGGGCAGGAGCCGGGGAGCTGTTTTTT
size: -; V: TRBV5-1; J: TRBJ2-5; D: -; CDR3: CASTPGQTRGTQYF; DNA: TGCGCCAGCACCCCCGGACAGACACGGGGGACCCAGTACTTC
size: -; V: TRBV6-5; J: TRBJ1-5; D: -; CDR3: CASRAWDSNQPQHF; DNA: TGTGCCAGCAGGGCTTGGGATAGCAATCAGCCCCAGCATTTT
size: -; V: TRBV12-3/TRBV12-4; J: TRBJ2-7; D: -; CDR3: CASRHRSYEQYF; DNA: TGTGCCAGCCGCCATCGTTCCTACGAGCAGTACTTC
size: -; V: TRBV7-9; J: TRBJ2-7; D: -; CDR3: CASSPSSYEQYF; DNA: TGTGCCAGCAGCCCTAGCTCCTACGAGCAGTACTTC
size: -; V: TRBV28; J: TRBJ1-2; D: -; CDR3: CASSLDKAGYTF; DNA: TGTGCCAGCAGTTTAGACAAGGCAGGCTACACCTTC
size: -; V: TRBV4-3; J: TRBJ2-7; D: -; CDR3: CASSQDWETSSYEQYF; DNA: TGCGCCAGCAGCCAAGATTGGGAGACTAGTTCTTACGAGCAGTACTTC
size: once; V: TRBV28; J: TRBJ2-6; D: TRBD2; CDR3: CASSLVIRGAGANVLTF; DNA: TGTGCCAGCAGTTTAGTCATCCGGGGGGCTGGGGCCAACGTCCTGACTTTC
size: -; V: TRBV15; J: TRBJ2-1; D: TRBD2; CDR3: CATSGRTSGSYEQFF; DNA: TGTGCCACCAGCGGCCGGACTAGCGGGAGCTATGAGCAGTTCTTC
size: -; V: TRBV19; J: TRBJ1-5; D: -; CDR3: CASSIVPGGDQPQHF; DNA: TGTGCCAGTAGTATAGTACCCGGGGGGGACCAGCCCCAGCATTTT
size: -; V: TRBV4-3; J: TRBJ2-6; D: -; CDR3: CASSQDKGPGRISGANVLTF; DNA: TGCGCCAGCAGCCAAGATAAGGGGCCCGGACGCATCTCTGGGGCCAACGTCCTGACTTTC
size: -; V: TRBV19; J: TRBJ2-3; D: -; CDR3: CASSMQVTDTQYF; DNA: TGTGCCAGTAGTATGCAAGTAACAGATACGCAGTATTTT
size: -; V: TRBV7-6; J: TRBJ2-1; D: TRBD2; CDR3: CASSPIVLAGGVNEQFF; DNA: TGTGCCAGCAGCCCCATCGTTCTGGCGGGAGGGGTCAATGAGCAGTTCTTC
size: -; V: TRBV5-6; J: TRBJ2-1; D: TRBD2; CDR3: CASSLAGPGTRKFF; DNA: TGTGCCAGCAGCTTGGCGGGACCTGGGACTAGAAAGTTCTTC
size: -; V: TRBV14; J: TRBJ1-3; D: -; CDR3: CASSQVRVGNTIYF; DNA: TGTGCCAGCAGCCAAGTCAGGGTCGGAAACACCATATATTTT
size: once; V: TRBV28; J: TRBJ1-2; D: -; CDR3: CASTRGPNYGYTF; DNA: TGTGCCAGCACAAGGGGACCTAACTATGGCTACACCTTC
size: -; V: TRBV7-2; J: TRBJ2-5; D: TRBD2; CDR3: CASSLSGSLKGETQYF; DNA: TGTGCCAGCAGCTTAAGCGGGAGCTTAAAGGGGGAGACCCAGTACTTC
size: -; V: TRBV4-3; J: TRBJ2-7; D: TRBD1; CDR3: CASSQETGDRYEQYF; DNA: TGCGCCAGCAGCCAAGAGACAGGGGATCGCTACGAGCAGTACTTC
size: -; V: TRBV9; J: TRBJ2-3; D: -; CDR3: CASSVSPDTQYF; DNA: TGTGCCAGCAGCGTTAGTCCAGATACGCAGTATTTT
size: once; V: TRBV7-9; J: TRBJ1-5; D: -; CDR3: CASSLALSGTNQPQHF; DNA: TGTGCCAGCAGCTTAGCGCTCTCAGGAACTAATCAGCCCCAGCATTTT
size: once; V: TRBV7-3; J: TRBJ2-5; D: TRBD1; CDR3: CASSPGGIGETQYF; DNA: TGTGCCAGCAGTCCAGGGGGAATCGGAGAGACCCAGTACTTC
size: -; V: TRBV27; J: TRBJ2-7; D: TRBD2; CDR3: CASSPQARSGRSPYEQYF; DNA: TGTGCCAGCAGTCCACAGGCCAGAAGCGGGAGGAGCCCCTACGAGCAGTACTTC
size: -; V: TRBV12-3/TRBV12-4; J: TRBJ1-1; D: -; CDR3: CASREQGGEAFF; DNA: TGTGCCAGCAGGGAACAGGGAGGGGAAGCTTTCTTT
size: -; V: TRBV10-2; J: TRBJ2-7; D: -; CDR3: CASSDYYEQYF; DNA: TGCGCCAGCAGTGATTACTACGAGCAGTACTTC
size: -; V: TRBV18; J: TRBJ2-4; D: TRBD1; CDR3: CASSPRTGGENIQYF; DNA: TGTGCCAGCTCACCACGGACAGGGGGCGAAAACATTCAGTATTTC
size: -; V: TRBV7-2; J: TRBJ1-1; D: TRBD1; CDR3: CASSSPGGRNTEAFF; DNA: TGTGCCAGCAGCTCTCCAGGGGGGAGGAACACTGAAGCTTTCTTT
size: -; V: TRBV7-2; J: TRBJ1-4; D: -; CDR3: CASSRGQLGEKLFF; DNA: TGTGCCAGCAGCCGCGGACAATTGGGGGAAAAACTGTTTTTT
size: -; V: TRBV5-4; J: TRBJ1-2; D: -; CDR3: CASSLGGGRNYGYTF; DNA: TGTGCCAGCAGCTTGGGGGGAGGGCGTAACTATGGCTACACCTTC
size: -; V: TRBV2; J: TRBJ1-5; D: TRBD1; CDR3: CASGGSDRGYSNQPQHF; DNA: TGTGCCAGCGGGGGAAGCGACAGGGGTTATAGCAATCAGCCCCAGCATTTT
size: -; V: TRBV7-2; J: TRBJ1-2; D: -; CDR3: CASSFGGSPTYGYTF; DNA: TGTGCCAGCAGCTTTGGAGGATCCCCCACTTATGGCTACACCTTC
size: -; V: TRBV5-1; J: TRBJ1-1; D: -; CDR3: CASSPDGRLGTEAFF; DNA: TGCGCCAGCAGCCCGGACGGAAGGCTCGGCACTGAAGCTTTCTTT
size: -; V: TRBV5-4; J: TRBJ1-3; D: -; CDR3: CASSSTPGNTIYF; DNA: TGTGCCAGCAGCTCGACCCCTGGAAACACCATATATTTT
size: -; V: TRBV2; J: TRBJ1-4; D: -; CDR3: CASMVGTGNEKLFF; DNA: TGTGCCAGCATGGTGGGGACCGGGAATGAAAAACTGTTTTTT
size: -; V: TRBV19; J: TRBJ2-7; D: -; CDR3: CASIAGPGAYEQYF; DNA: TGTGCCAGTATCGCAGGGCCGGGCGCCTACGAGCAGTACTTC
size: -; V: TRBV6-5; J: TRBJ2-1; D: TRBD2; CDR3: CASRGLAGLNEQFF; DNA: TGTGCCAGCAGGGGACTAGCGGGTCTCAATGAGCAGTTCTTC
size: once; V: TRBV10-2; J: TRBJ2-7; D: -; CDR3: CASSETDSKIGEQYF; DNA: TGCGCCAGCAGTGAAACGGACTCGAAAATAGGCGAGCAGTACTTC
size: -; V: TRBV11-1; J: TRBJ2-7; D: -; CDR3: CASSDGRYEQYF; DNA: TGTGCCAGCTCGGATGGACGCTACGAGCAGTACTTC
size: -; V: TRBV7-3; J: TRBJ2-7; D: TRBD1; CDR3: CASSLGTGVGEQYF; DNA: TGTGCCAGCAGCTTAGGGACAGGGGTGGGCGAGCAGTACTTC
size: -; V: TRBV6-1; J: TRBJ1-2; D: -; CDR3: CASSEDTGQGYTF; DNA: TGTGCCAGCAGTGAGGATACAGGGCAAGGCTACACCTTC
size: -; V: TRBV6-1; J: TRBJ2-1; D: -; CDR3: CASSEEGGRGPYNEQFF; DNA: TGTGCCAGCAGTGAAGAAGGAGGACGGGGACCTTACAATGAGCAGTTCTTC
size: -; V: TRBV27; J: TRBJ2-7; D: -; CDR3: CASSLMSDYEQYF; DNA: TGTGCCAGCAGTTTGATGTCGGACTACGAGCAGTACTTC
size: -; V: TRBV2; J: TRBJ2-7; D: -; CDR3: CASSETKDRSPNEQYF; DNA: TGTGCCAGCAGTGAAACTAAGGACCGATCCCCAAACGAGCAGTACTTC
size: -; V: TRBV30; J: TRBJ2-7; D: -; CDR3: CAWAGRGYYYEQYF; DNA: TGTGCCTGGGCAGGAAGGGGGTACTACTACGAGCAGTACTTC
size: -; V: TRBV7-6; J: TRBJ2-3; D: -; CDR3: CASSLRGDGVSTDTQYF; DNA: TGTGCCAGCAGCTTAAGAGGGGATGGGGTTAGCACAGATACGCAGTATTTT
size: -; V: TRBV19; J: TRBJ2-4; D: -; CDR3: CASSIANNIQYF; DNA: TGTGCCAGTAGTATTGCCAATAACATTCAGTACTTC
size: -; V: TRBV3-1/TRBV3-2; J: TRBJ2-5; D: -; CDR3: CASSQVIETQYF; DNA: TGTGCCAGCAGCCAAGTTATAGAGACCCAGTACTTC
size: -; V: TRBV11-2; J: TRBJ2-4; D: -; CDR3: CASSLATALGPKNIQYF; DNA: TGTGCCAGCAGCTTAGCTACAGCCCTAGGGCCCAAAAACATTCAGTACTTC